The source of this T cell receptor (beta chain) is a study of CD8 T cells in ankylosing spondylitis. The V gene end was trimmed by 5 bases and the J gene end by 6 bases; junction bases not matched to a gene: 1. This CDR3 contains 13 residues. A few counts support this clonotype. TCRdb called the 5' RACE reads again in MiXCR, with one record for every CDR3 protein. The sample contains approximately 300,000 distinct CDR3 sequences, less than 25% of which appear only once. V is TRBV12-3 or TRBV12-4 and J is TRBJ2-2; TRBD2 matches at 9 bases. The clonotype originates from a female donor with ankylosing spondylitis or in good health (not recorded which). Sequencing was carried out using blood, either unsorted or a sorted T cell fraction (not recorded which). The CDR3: CASSQRGAGELFF. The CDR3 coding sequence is TGTGCCAGCAGTCAGCGGGGGGCCGGGGAGCTGTTTTTT.